This passage covers 7 T cell receptor beta chains from one sample sequenced in a study of control samples from healthy donors and cancer patients (dated by TCRdb to 2018 to 2020). Receptors were amplified or captured by the immunoSEQ multiplex PCR assay. The table was pulled from immuneACCESS by TCRdb, which kept in-frame rearrangements only. Such tables lose some clones; where checked, under half of the loss comes from unresolved V genes, and the rest has no known cause. The sample table shows 100,000 to 150,000 clones, and around 87% are seen once. The biggest ten clones account for 8% to 9% of the sample. The specimen was blood. The origin of the receptors is a man between 40 and 49 years old in good health.

The V and J genes are TRBV15 and TRBJ1-4, with no clear D. This CDR3 spans 15 amino acids. V lost 1 base and J lost 5, with 11 bases in between. The germline CDR1 and CDR2 sequences are LNHNV and YYDKDF (reference sequence). CDR3 nucleotide sequence: TGTGCCACCAGCAGAGCAACCTTAGGGAATGAAAAACTGTTTTTT. Translated, it gives CATSRATLGNEKLFF.

The chain combines TRBV6-1 with TRBJ2-7; TRBD1 agrees at 9 bases. Germline assignment: CDR1 MNHNS and CDR2 SASEGT. J lost 4 bases, V lost 2 bases, and 6 bases had no gene match. The CDR3 extends over 15 amino acids. The CDR3 coding sequence is TGTGCCAGCAGTGAACCGGGACAGGGTTTATACGAGCAGTACTTC. It yields the protein CASSEPGQGLYEQYF.

This rearrangement joins TRBV5-4 to TRBJ2-3; 13 bases match TRBD2. The CDR3 runs to 14 residues. With 3 bases clipped from V and 13 bases from J, the junction kept 8 bases outside the gene matches. The germline CDR1 and CDR2 sequences are SGHNT and YYREEE (reference sequence). The CDR3 loop reads CASSSGLAGVREYF. CDR3 in DNA: TGTGCCAGCAGCTCTGGACTAGCGGGGGTTCGGGAGTATTTT.

This clone was recorded only once. The chain combines TRBV18 with TRBJ2-3; no clear D. Germline V gives CDR1 KGHSH, CDR2 LQKENI. This CDR3 spans 16 amino acids. V was clipped by 5 bases and J by 0 bases, with 15 bases between them. This CDR3 reads CASSALGIGSTDTQYF. DNA of the CDR3: TGTGCCAGCTCAGCTCTAGGGATCGGCAGCACAGATACGCAGTATTTT.

The chain has TRBV7-2 and TRBJ1-4; 9 positions match TRBD1. The CDR3 covers 15 residues. CDR1 is SGHTA, CDR2 FQGNSA, per germline. After removal of 2 bases from V and 7 bases from J, the junction contained 5 bases not matched to a gene. The CDR3 reads CASSLLGQGSEKLFF. As DNA, the CDR3 is TGTGCCAGCAGCTTACTGGGACAGGGAAGTGAAAAACTGTTTTTT.

The V gene is TRBV6-5, the J gene TRBJ1-2; weak D call: TRBD1 (6 bases). Between the trimmed V and J ends, which lost 0 bases and 6 bases, there was a span of 17 bases. The CDR3 extends over 16 amino acids. The germline V gene encodes CDR1 MNHEY and CDR2 SVGAGI. The CDR3 region has the DNA TGTGCCAGCAGTTACTCGAATATTCCAGGGGCGGATGGCTACACCTTC. Amino acids: CASSYSNIPGADGYTF.

The V and J genes are TRBV7-3 and TRBJ1-1; 9 bases map to TRBD1. The CDR3 totals 15 residues. The germline V gene has CDR1 SGHTA and CDR2 FQGTGA. Trimming took 0 bases from V and 1 from J; bases not matched to a gene: 0. In DNA form, the CDR3 reads TGTGCCAGCAGCTTAACGGGACAGGGGAACACTGAAGCTTTCTTT. Protein: CASSLTGQGNTEAFF.